The entry below gives a single TCR beta chain sequence along with its context. This record belongs to a study of OX40 agonist ivuxolimab in advanced cancers. Overall study: Partial responses were achieved by three patients: one hepatocellular carcinoma, two cutaneous melanoma.

Clones were sequenced by immunoSEQ multiplex PCR, and TCRdb holds only the in-frame ones, with some missing. This table holds some 10,000 clones, approximately 78% found once. CDR1 is SNHLY and CDR2 is FYNNEI in the germline V gene. CDR3 size: 11 residues. The V end lost 6 bases, the J end lost 4 bases, and 6 bases lay between the germline ends. Material: CD4+ or CD8+ T cells sorted from blood, obtained in a trial of the OX40 agonist ivuxolimab. This TCR derives from an adult with an advanced solid tumor such as melanoma, head and neck, liver or kidney cancer. This chain connects TRBV2 to TRBJ1-2; D is unresolved. CDR3: CASRVTYGYTF. The DNA for the CDR3 is TGTGCCAGCAGGGTTACCTATGGCTACACCTTC.